This TCR beta chain emerged from a study of blood T cell repertoires in COVID-19. Study context: Collection of acute and convalescent COVID-19 samples took place in the United States, Italy and Spain.

A Seattle source enrolled patients during active infection and followed them longitudinally. TCRdb keeps only in-frame clones here, not all; method: immunoSEQ multiplex PCR. The table records around 220,000 clones, about 85% of them present only once. This CDR3 contains 14 residues. V lost 6 bases to trimming and J lost 5 bases, with 16 bases between them. The germline CDR1 and CDR2 sequences are MNHEY and SVGAGI. The sequencing input was peripheral blood. The receptor was isolated from a woman between 45 and 60 years old with COVID-19, enrolled during active disease. The chain carries TRBV6-5 and TRBJ1-1; D is possibly TRBD1 (5 bases). CDR3 DNA: TGTGCCAGCAGATCCGGGACGGGGGAAACTGAAGCTTTCTTT. This encodes CASRSGTGETEAFF.